Below are 26 T cell receptor beta chains sequenced from a single sample in a study of beta chain features in type 1 diabetes (dated by TCRdb to 2016 to 2019). Preparation of the library involved the immunoSEQ multiplex PCR assay. The entire isolated RNA was reverse transcribed using the High Capacity cDNA Reverse Transcription Kit, and thus expressed TCRB transcripts were sequenced. The table was pulled from immuneACCESS by TCRdb, which kept in-frame rearrangements only. Such tables lose some clones; where checked, under half of the loss comes from unresolved V genes, and the rest has no known cause. Counted in this sample were about 620,000 clones; around 15% of them appeared once. Together, the top ten hold 0.07% to 0.095% of the sample. Sequenced: naive CD4+ T cells from blood. The cell subset or site label of this sample denotes: true naive CD4+ T cells. Receptors were obtained from a man younger than 35 in good health.

This clone was recorded a few times. V gene TRBV5-1 combines with J gene TRBJ2-3; D gene uncertain. Deletions cut 5 bases from V and 2 bases from J, with 6 bases between. Germline values: CDR1 SGHRS, CDR2 YFSETQ. The CDR3 runs to 12 residues. Here the CDR3 reads CASRFFTDTQYF. DNA for the CDR3: TGCGCCAGCAGGTTTTTCACAGATACGCAGTATTTT.

The chain has TRBV28 and TRBJ2-7; D gene uncertain. This CDR3 spans 13 amino acids. Germline CDR1 MDHEN, CDR2 SYDVKM. V gave up 3 bases and J gave up 7 bases, with 13 bases separating them. The CDR3: CASSFPGLGEQYF. The CDR3 nucleotides read TGTGCCAGCAGTTTCCCGGGTTTGGGGGAGCAGTACTTC.

This clone turned up a few times. The V and J genes are TRBV7-2 and TRBJ2-5; 7 nucleotides line up with TRBD2. From germline, CDR1 is SGHTA and CDR2 FQGNSA. This CDR3 spans 12 amino acids. Germline trimming cut 8 bases from V and 5 bases from J; bases unmatched to any gene: 5. The CDR3 DNA is TGTGCCAGCGGACGCGGGGGTGAGACCCAGTACTTC. Protein sequence: CASGRGGETQYF.

This clone has only a few counts. V usage is TRBV7-2 and J usage is TRBJ1-5, with 9 bases that match TRBD1. Per germline, CDR1 SGHTA and CDR2 FQGNSA. CDR3 length: 15 residues. With 6 bases clipped from V and 7 bases from J, the junction kept 10 bases outside the gene matches. The CDR3 loop reads CASSATGGSYQPQHF. CDR3 DNA sequence: TGTGCCAGCAGTGCTACAGGGGGCTCGTACCAGCCCCAGCATTTT. The full variable domain, with the rest looked up from reference TRBV7-2 and TRBJ1-5, is GAGVSQSPSNKVTEKGKDVELRCDPISGHTALYWYRQSLGQGLEFLIYFQGNSAPDKSGLPSDRFSAERTGGSVSTLTIQRTQQEDSAVYLCASSATGGSYQPQHFGDGTRLSIL.

CDR3 coding DNA: TGTGCCAGCAGCCAAGAGGGGCGGGAGACCCAGTACTTC. Translation gives CASSQEGRETQYF. The rearrangement joins TRBV4-2 to TRBJ2-5, with D perhaps matching TRBD1 (5 bases). The CDR3 length is 13 residues. Germline V gene data show CDR1 as LGHNA and CDR2 as YNFKEQ. With 0 bases removed from V and 5 bases from J, the gap between germline ends came to 7 bases.

This clone was observed a few times. The chain uses TRBV10-3 and TRBJ2-2; no clear D. This CDR3 region has 13 residues. Trimming pared 4 bases from V and 5 bases from J, leaving 8 bases between. The germline V gene encodes CDR1 ENHRY and CDR2 SYGVKD. This chain's CDR3 is CAISGQLTGELFF. DNA for the CDR3: TGTGCCATCAGTGGGCAGTTAACCGGGGAGCTGTTTTTT.

CDR3 nucleotide sequence: TGTGCCAGCAGCTTCAGGGGTACTGGAAACACCATATATTTT. Translation gives CASSFRGTGNTIYF. The V call is TRBV7-2, the J call TRBJ1-3, with D maybe TRBD1 (6 bases). Germline V gives CDR1 SGHTA, CDR2 FQGNSA. Between the trimmed V and J ends, which lost 3 bases and 2 bases, there was a span of 8 bases. The CDR3 contains 14 residues.

About this clone itself: Other nucleotide sequences from this sample produce the same CDR3. The rearrangement joins TRBV7-2 to TRBJ2-3, with D perhaps given as TRBD1 or TRBD2 (5 bases each). Trimming stripped 1 base from V and 2 bases from J, with 10 bases between. The CDR3 loop spans 15 amino acids. Germline CDR1 and CDR2: SGHTA and FQGNSA. CDR3 DNA: TGTGCCAGCAGCTTAGTCGGGACGTACACAGATACGCAGTATTTT. It is translated as CASSLVGTYTDTQYF.

The chain uses TRBV9 and TRBJ2-7, with 11 bases fitting TRBD2. Germline trimming cut 2 bases from V and 5 bases from J; bases unmatched to any gene: 3. Germline lookup yields CDR1 SGDLS and CDR2 YYNGEE. The CDR3 runs to 14 residues. The CDR3 loop is CASSVTSGSNEQYF. The CDR3 nucleotides are TGTGCCAGCAGCGTTACTAGCGGGAGTAACGAGCAGTACTTC.

In DNA, the CDR3 is TGTGCCAGCAGCCAAACACCAGGGGACTATGGCTACACCTTC. Protein: CASSQTPGDYGYTF. The chain employs TRBV4-2 and TRBJ1-2; possible D gene TRBD1, 6 bases. Between the trimmed V and J ends, which lost 2 bases and 3 bases, there was a span of 10 bases. The germline gives CDR1 LGHNA, CDR2 YNFKEQ. This CDR3 contains 14 residues.

This clone was counted a few times. The V call is TRBV2, the J call TRBJ2-7, with 7 bases fitting TRBD2. Germline CDR1 SNHLY, CDR2 FYNNEI. V gave up 4 bases and J gave up 4 bases; unmatched junction bases: 10. This CDR3 has 15 amino acids. Here the CDR3 DNA reads TGTGCCAGCAGTGCCTCCAGACTAGCCCTATACGAGCAGTACTTC. Translating it yields CASSASRLALYEQYF.

The chain combines TRBV7-8 with TRBJ2-2; 10 bases map to TRBD2. CDR1 SGHVS and CDR2 FQNEAQ come from the germline V gene. This CDR3 region has 18 residues. The trim removed 4 bases at V and 0 bases at J, leaving 8 bases unmatched. CDR3 in amino acids: CASSSLAGVGANTGELFF. The CDR3 region has the DNA TGTGCCAGCAGCTCCCTAGCGGGAGTAGGCGCGAACACCGGGGAGCTGTTTTTT.

The rearrangement links TRBV4-3 to TRBJ1-2; D uncertain. The CDR3 has 13 amino acids. CDR1 and CDR2 (germline): LGHNA, YSLEER. Trimming shortened V by 0 bases and J by 5 bases, and 7 bases separated the two germline ends. The CDR3 bases are TGCGCCAGCAGCCAAGAGATGGGGTATGGCTACACCTTC. Translating gives CASSQEMGYGYTF.

V gene TRBV9 combines with J gene TRBJ2-5, with TRBD2 matching over 14 bases. CDR1 is SGDLS and CDR2 is YYNGEE in the germline V gene. The V and J ends lost 4 bases and 2 bases, in that order; junction bases with no gene match: 4. The CDR3 totals 16 residues. For the CDR3, the DNA is TGTGCCAGCAGCACCGGGACTAGCGGGGGACAAGAGACCCAGTACTTC. It encodes CASSTGTSGGQETQYF.

Only a few counts were recorded for this clone. The rearrangement links TRBV28 to TRBJ2-5; unclear D gene. Germline lookup yields CDR1 MDHEN and CDR2 SYDVKM. V lost 3 bases and J 7 bases, leaving 12 bases between the germline ends. The CDR3 totals 13 residues. CDR3 in DNA: TGTGCCAGCAGTTTGGCCCCCGAGAGGACCCAGTACTTC. Its protein product is CASSLAPERTQYF.

The V gene is TRBV5-1, the J gene TRBJ1-2, with TRBD1 matching 7 bases. CDR1 and CDR2 (germline): SGHRS, YFSETQ. The V segment lost 4 bases and the J segment 1 base; nucleotides outside the gene matches: 4. The CDR3 runs to 14 residues. The CDR3, as DNA: TGCGCCAGCAGCAGAGGGGACAGTAACTATGGCTACACCTTC. The encoded protein is CASSRGDSNYGYTF.

About this clone: The same CDR3 is also encoded by other DNA sequences in this sample. The rearrangement links TRBV18 to TRBJ2-5, with D possibly being TRBD1 (5 bases). The CDR3 runs 13 residues. Trimming left V 1 base short and J 2 bases short, with 5 bases between. The germline V gene has CDR1 KGHSH and CDR2 LQKENI. This CDR3 reads CASSPQGQETQYF. The CDR3 region has the DNA TGTGCCAGCTCACCACAGGGGCAAGAGACCCAGTACTTC.

The sample holds a few counts of this clone. CDR3 sequence reads: CASSLGTTYNSPLHF. CDR3 DNA sequence: TGTGCCAGCTCCCTAGGGACGACCTATAATTCACCCCTCCACTTT. The chain has TRBV18 and TRBJ1-6, with D tentatively TRBD1 (5 bases). V lost 6 bases and J lost 2, with 11 bases in between. Per germline, CDR1 KGHSH and CDR2 LQKENI. This CDR3 is 15 amino acids long.

The chain combines TRBV5-6 with TRBJ1-1; D remains unclear. Germline V gene data show CDR1 as SGHDT and CDR2 as YYEEEE. Trimming took 0 bases from V and 1 from J, leaving 13 bases between them. CDR3 length equals 16 residues. The CDR3 here is CASSLGWSGGNTEAFF. The CDR3 DNA reads as TGTGCCAGCAGCTTGGGGTGGAGCGGAGGGAACACTGAAGCTTTCTTT. The whole variable domain, filled in from reference TRBV5-6 and TRBJ1-1, reads DAGVTQSPTHLIKTRGQQVTLRCSPKSGHDTVSWYQQALGQGPQFIFQYYEEEERQRGNFPDRFSGHQFPNYSSELNVNALLLGDSALYLCASSLGWSGGNTEAFFGQGTRLTVV.

This clone was seen only a few times. The V and J genes are TRBV9 and TRBJ1-1; weak D call: TRBD1 (5 bases). V lost 4 bases to trimming and J lost 1 base, with 11 bases between them. Per the germline V gene, CDR1 is SGDLS and CDR2 is YYNGEE. The CDR3 runs to 14 residues. The CDR3 here is CASSLGAGNTEAFF. The CDR3 DNA sequence: TGTGCCAGCAGCCTAGGGGCAGGGAACACTGAAGCTTTCTTT.

In this sample, this clone turned up a few times. The rearrangement uses TRBV28 and TRBJ1-6, with a tentative D call TRBD1 (5 bases). V was cut by 4 bases and J by 10 bases, with 17 bases left in between. This CDR3 spans 15 amino acids. Germline V lookup: CDR1 MDHEN, CDR2 SYDVKM. Here the CDR3 reads CASSSPGGVGSPLHF. The CDR3, as DNA: TGTGCCAGCAGTTCCCCGGGAGGGGTGGGCTCACCCCTCCACTTT.

This clone was seen a handful of times. The chain employs TRBV18 and TRBJ2-3; D might be TRBD2 (5 bases). CDR3 size: 15 residues. The ends were cut back, 3 bases at V and 0 bases at J, with 10 bases in the middle. CDR1 and CDR2 (germline): KGHSH, LQKENI. CDR3 bases: TGTGCCAGCTCACCGGACCTAGCTAGCACAGATACGCAGTATTTT. This translates into CASSPDLASTDTQYF.

The V and J genes are TRBV6-5 and TRBJ2-1, with 10 bases that match TRBD2. The CDR3 is 16 residues long. Losses at the gene ends were 0 bases for V and 10 bases for J; bases not matched to a gene: 9. Germline assignment: CDR1 MNHEY and CDR2 SVGAGI. The DNA of the CDR3 is TGTGCCAGCAGTTACTCGGGAAGCGGGAGGGTATGGGAGCAGTTCTTC. It yields the protein CASSYSGSGRVWEQFF.

The rearrangement uses TRBV4-2 and TRBJ2-7; no reliable D call. Trimming left V 0 bases short and J 12 bases short, with 9 bases between. Germline V CDR1 and CDR2: LGHNA, YNFKEQ. The CDR3 spans 11 residues. CDR3 in DNA: TGTGCCAGCAGCCAAGAAGGGATATCGTACTTC. Protein: CASSQEGISYF.

The chain uses TRBV2 and TRBJ2-1, with D unclear. CDR1 SNHLY and CDR2 FYNNEI come from the germline V gene. V was clipped by 6 bases and J by 2 bases, with 14 bases between them. The CDR3 loop spans 15 amino acids. CDR3 sequence (DNA): TGTGCCAGCAGGATCGCAGGTACACCCTACAATGAGCAGTTCTTC. Amino acids: CASRIAGTPYNEQFF.

The sample holds a few counts of this clone. V and J are TRBV11-2 and TRBJ1-2; 8 nucleotides match TRBD1. V lost 4 bases to trimming and J lost 4 bases; unmatched junction nucleotides: 8. Looked up from germline, CDR1 is SGHAT and CDR2 is FQNNGV. The CDR3 covers 15 residues. DNA of the CDR3: TGTGCCAGCAGCTCGACGACAGGGGATCGCTATGGCTACACCTTC. Its protein is CASSSTTGDRYGYTF.